Reported below is one T cell receptor beta chain. Its matching antigen is unknown. Primed by a sample-barcoded 5' primer and a J-beta primer mix, a second PCR proceeded for roughly 7 to 12 cycles. One entry per CDR3 protein, called by TCRdb with MiXCR from the 5' RACE reads. The sample holds about 930,000 distinct CDR3 sequences, roughly 29% seen once. This entry is derived from a study of blood T cells in healthy people across ages. This CDR3 is 16 amino acids long. Trimming took 4 bases from V and 2 from J, leaving 18 bases between them. Germline CDR1 reads MGHRA; CDR2 reads YSYEKL. Study observations and caveats: Higher naive T cell percentage went strongly together with higher TCR beta diversity. Without sorted subsets, naive and antigen-experienced compartments could not be conclusively compared.

Another study also made use of these data, one on T cells of mothers and their children. That study reports: Mothers gave over 8 million TCR beta CDR3 reads each, and children about 3 million each. The overlap seen between related mothers and children slightly exceeded that of unrelated pairs, though not significantly.

This receptor was obtained from a woman aged 40 to 50 in good health. The chain joins TRBV4-1 to TRBJ2-7, with D perhaps matching TRBD1 (6 bases). The sequencing sample was made of blood. The CDR3 is CASSLTTDRNTYEQYF. DNA of the CDR3: TGCGCCAGCAGCCTCACAACCGACAGGAACACCTACGAGCAGTACTTC.